The next 30 T cell receptor beta chains were all read from a single sample in a study of T cell repertoires in cytomegalovirus infection. TCRdb reprocessed the reads with MiXCR, giving one entry per CDR3 protein. The sample holds roughly 190,000 distinct CDR3 sequences, approximately 9.7% seen once. Specimen: PBMCs. The receptors here all came from a human donor in good health (CMV status not recorded). Some clones in this sample may be carry-over from other donors' samples.

As regards this clonotype: This may come from a read error, since a much larger clone is one base off. The V gene is TRBV12-3 or TRBV12-4, the J gene TRBJ1-5; D is undetermined. Trimming removed 3 bases from V and 7 bases from J, with 7 bases in between. The length of the CDR3 is 12 residues. As DNA, the CDR3 is TGTGCCAGCAGTTTCCGGGAACAGCCCCAGCATTTT. Translating gives CASSFREQPQHF.

The chain couples TRBV7-3 to TRBJ2-7; 14 nucleotides match TRBD2. The CDR3 runs to 15 residues. CDR1 SGHTA and CDR2 FQGTGA come from the germline V gene. V lost 5 bases and J lost 3; bases outside the gene matches: 3. The CDR3 nucleotides read TGTGCCAGCAGCCAGGGGACTAGCGGGAGCTACGAGCAGTACTTC. This translates into CASSQGTSGSYEQYF.

This clonotype has a count of ten or more. The chain employs TRBV28 and TRBJ2-7, with TRBD1 matching over 11 bases. Germline V lookup: CDR1 MDHEN, CDR2 SYDVKM. This CDR3 contains 17 residues. J lost 5 bases, V lost 5 bases, and 14 bases had no gene match. The DNA of the CDR3 is TGTGCCAGCAGTCCCTCCCCGAGGGACAGGGGGATCGACGAGCAGTACTTC. Encoded protein: CASSPSPRDRGIDEQYF.

This clonotype was seen ten or more times. CDR3 amino acids: CASSQTGEAFF. The CDR3 DNA follows: TGTGCCAGCAGCCAGACAGGTGAAGCTTTCTTT. The gene calls are TRBV7-9 and TRBJ1-1, with D possibly being TRBD1 (6 bases). CDR3 length: 11 residues. Germline-derived CDR1 and CDR2 are SEHNR and FQNEAQ (reference sequence). Trimming pared 5 bases from V and 7 bases from J, leaving 8 bases between.

This chain joins TRBV7-9 and TRBJ2-1; 10 bases fit TRBD1. The CDR3 contains 16 residues. In germline, CDR1 is SEHNR, CDR2 FQNEAQ (reference sequence). V trimming: 4 bases; J trimming: 5 bases; junction bases outside the gene matches: 8. CDR3 DNA sequence: TGTGCCAGCAGCTCTCAGGACAGGGGGATAAACAATGAGCAGTTCTTC. Translation: CASSSQDRGINNEQFF. The variable domain in full, with the rest retrieved from reference TRBV7-9 and TRBJ2-1, is DTGVSQNPRHKITKRGQNVTFRCDPISEHNRLYWYRQTLGQGPEFLTYFQNEAQLEKSRLLSDRFSAERPKGSFSTLEIQRTEQGDSAMYLCASSSQDRGINNEQFFGPGTRLTVL.

In this sample, this clonotype is medium-sized (0.01 to 0.1%). This rearrangement joins TRBV7-2 to TRBJ1-1; possible D gene TRBD1, 5 bases. The V and J ends lost 5 bases and 11 bases respectively, with 15 bases between them. Germline CDR1 and CDR2: SGHTA and FQGNSA. The CDR3 has 12 amino acids. CDR3 protein: CASSLRGEMAFF. DNA for the CDR3: TGTGCCAGCAGCCTCCGAGGGGAAATGGCTTTCTTT.

This clonotype was detected ten times or more. The CDR3 reads CASSIVRGHEQYF. The CDR3 DNA sequence: TGTGCCAGTAGTATAGTCAGGGGCCACGAGCAGTACTTC. The rearrangement joins TRBV19 to TRBJ2-7, with D possibly being TRBD1 (6 bases). Deletions cut 1 base from V and 5 bases from J, with 9 bases between. This CDR3 is 13 amino acids long. Per germline, CDR1 LNHDA and CDR2 SQIVND (reference sequence).

This clonotype occurred a few times. The chain combines TRBV9 with TRBJ2-1, with D tentatively TRBD1 or TRBD2 (6 bases each). The CDR3 covers 16 residues. The V and J ends lost 2 bases and 2 bases respectively, with 14 bases between them. The germline CDR1 and CDR2 sequences are SGDLS and YYNGEE. CDR3 protein: CASSVSVEGAYNEQFF. The CDR3 coding sequence is TGTGCCAGCAGCGTGTCGGTGGAGGGGGCCTACAATGAGCAGTTCTTC.

This chain's CDR3 is CASSQIRGGETQYF. Here the CDR3 DNA reads TGCGCCAGCAGCCAAATCAGGGGTGGTGAGACCCAGTACTTC. This rearrangement joins TRBV4-1 to TRBJ2-5, with D possibly TRBD1 on 6 matching bases. The CDR3 is made up of 14 amino acids. Germline V lookup: CDR1 MGHRA, CDR2 YSYEKL. V dropped 2 bases and J dropped 5 bases, with 12 bases sitting between them.

There are a few counts of this clonotype. The gene calls are TRBV19 and TRBJ1-5; D is unclear. The CDR3 loop spans 13 amino acids. Per the germline V gene, CDR1 is LNHDA and CDR2 is SQIVND (reference sequence). Trimming removed 5 bases at V and 4 bases at J, with 9 bases between. CDR3 region: CASSLQPNQPQHF. Here the CDR3 DNA reads TGTGCCAGTAGTCTCCAGCCGAATCAGCCCCAGCATTTT. The complete variable domain, with remaining parts taken from reference TRBV19 and TRBJ1-5, reads DGGITQSPKYLFRKEGQNVTLSCEQNLNHDAMYWYRQDPGQGLRLIYYSQIVNDFQKGDIAEGYSVSREKKESFPLTVTSAQKNPTAFYLCASSLQPNQPQHFGDGTRLSIL.

This clonotype was seen repeatedly, ten times or more. The rearrangement links TRBV7-9 to TRBJ1-5, with D possibly being TRBD1 (6 bases). The germline V gene has CDR1 SEHNR and CDR2 FQNEAQ (reference sequence). With 4 bases removed from V and 15 bases from J, the gap between germline ends came to 31 bases. This CDR3 is 17 amino acids long. This CDR3 reads CASSSWSGAERNPTRHF. DNA of the CDR3: TGTGCCAGCAGCTCGTGGTCAGGGGCGGAGAGAAATCCTACCCGGCATTTT.

This clonotype was seen ten or more times. The J gene is TRBJ1-2, the V gene TRBV28; 10 bases fit TRBD1. With V trimmed by 6 bases and J by 7 bases, 2 bases remained unmatched. This CDR3 has 12 residues. The V gene's germline CDR1 is MDHEN and CDR2 SYDVKM. CDR3 in DNA: TGTGCCAGCAGGGGACAGGGGCCTGGCTACACCTTC. This codes for CASRGQGPGYTF.

The rearrangement uses TRBV23-1 and TRBJ1-1, with 7 bases lining up with TRBD1. TRBV23-1 is flagged as an ORF with uncertain function. Trimming took 9 bases from V and 1 from J; bases not matched to a gene: 5. There are 13 residues in the CDR3. The CDR3 sequence is CARGTEPNTEAFF. The DNA for the CDR3 is TGCGCCAGAGGGACAGAACCGAACACTGAAGCTTTCTTT.

This chain joins TRBV20-1 and TRBJ2-7; possibly TRBD1 or TRBD2 for D (5 bases each). The V end was cut by 3 bases, the J end by 7 bases, with 16 bases between. The germline V gene has CDR1 DFQATT and CDR2 SNEGSKA (reference sequence). There are 13 residues in the CDR3. DNA for the CDR3: TGCAGTGCTAGTGGGGACGGCCGAGGGGAGCAGTACTTC. This encodes CSASGDGRGEQYF.

This clonotype has just a few counts. The rearrangement uses TRBV5-5 and TRBJ2-7; the D is unclear. The CDR3 has 16 residues. V was pared by 2 bases and J by 2 bases, with 17 bases between. Germline V gene data show CDR1 as SGHKS and CDR2 as YYEKEE (reference sequence). The CDR3 DNA follows: TGTGCCAGCAGCTTCCGTCGTGAAGCAGCGACCTACGAGCAGTACTTC. It specifies CASSFRREAATYEQYF.

This clonotype was counted many times. The chain recombines TRBV14 with TRBJ1-1; D is uncertain. Trimming left V 0 bases short and J 4 bases short, with 15 bases between. Germline CDR1 SGHDN, CDR2 FVKESK. This CDR3 is built from 16 residues. In nucleotides, the CDR3 is TGTGCCAGCAGCCAAGATCGTAGGGATGGAAGCACTGAAGCTTTCTTT. It is translated as CASSQDRRDGSTEAFF.

This clonotype was seen repeatedly, ten times or more. This chain connects TRBV7-2 to TRBJ1-2, with a possible D match to TRBD1 (5 bases). This CDR3 contains 14 residues. V was cut by 5 bases and J by 5 bases, with 15 bases left in between. Germline values: CDR1 SGHTA, CDR2 FQGNSA. The CDR3 DNA follows: TGTGCCAGCAGCGCGCAGCCCAGGGAGTATGGCTACACCTTC. Its translation: CASSAQPREYGYTF.

In this sample, this clonotype turned up many times. This rearrangement joins TRBV12-3 or TRBV12-4 to TRBJ1-2; TRBD1 matches at 7 bases. The CDR3 runs to 14 residues. With V trimmed by 1 base and J by 5 bases, 4 bases remained unmatched. The CDR3, as DNA: TGTGCCAGCAGTTTAGGACAGGGATGGTATGGCTACACCTTC. This codes for CASSLGQGWYGYTF.

This clonotype was counted a few times. The V call is TRBV7-2, the J call TRBJ2-5; D is ambiguous. Trimming stripped 1 base from V and 2 bases from J, with 11 bases between. CDR1 and CDR2 (germline): SGHTA, FQGNSA. The CDR3 is made up of 15 amino acids. The CDR3 DNA reads as TGTGCCAGCAGCTTAGTCGGAGCAGCTCAAGAGACCCAGTACTTC. It codes for CASSLVGAAQETQYF.

This clonotype was detected only a few times. This rearrangement joins TRBV6-6 to TRBJ2-7; 7 bases align to TRBD2. The V gene end was trimmed by 4 bases and the J gene end by 1 base; junction bases not matched to a gene: 4. CDR1 and CDR2 (germline): MNHNY, SVGAGI (reference sequence). The CDR3 loop spans 14 amino acids. DNA of the CDR3: TGTGCCAGCAGTTGGGAGGGTCCATCCTACGAGCAGTACTTC. Its protein is CASSWEGPSYEQYF.

The table lists this clonotype with many counts. CDR3: CASSPGTAPSYEQYF. In nucleotides, the CDR3 is TGTGCCAGCAGCCCCGGGACTGCTCCGTCCTACGAGCAGTACTTC. This chain links TRBV11-2 with TRBJ2-7, with D perhaps TRBD2 (6 bases). There are 15 residues in the CDR3. Trimming shortened V by 5 bases and J by 1 base, and 15 bases separated the two germline ends. Germline V gene sequence: CDR1 SGHAT, CDR2 FQNNGV.

This clonotype was found a few times. J is TRBJ1-1 and V is TRBV6-1, with 9 bases identical to TRBD1. V was pared by 0 bases and J by 0 bases, with 5 bases of the junction left unmatched. Germline assignment: CDR1 MNHNS and CDR2 SASEGT. This CDR3 spans 17 amino acids. The CDR3 is CASSEADRGFVNTEAFF. DNA of the CDR3: TGTGCCAGCAGTGAAGCGGACAGGGGTTTCGTGAACACTGAAGCTTTCTTT.

This clonotype appeared many times. This rearrangement joins TRBV28 to TRBJ1-5; no clear D. Germline assignment: CDR1 MDHEN and CDR2 SYDVKM. V was pared by 1 base and J by 3 bases, with 7 bases between. The CDR3 runs 14 residues. In DNA, the CDR3 is TGTGCCAGCAGTTTATCGGGTAACAATCAGCCCCAGCATTTT. Protein: CASSLSGNNQPQHF.

This clonotype occurred many times. The gene calls are TRBV14 and TRBJ1-1; D not certain. Germline V lookup: CDR1 SGHDN, CDR2 FVKESK. The CDR3 totals 13 residues. Trimming removed 2 bases at V and 3 bases at J, with 7 bases between. CDR3 protein: CASSQLLDTEAFF. As DNA, the CDR3 is TGTGCCAGCAGCCAACTGTTAGACACTGAAGCTTTCTTT.

This sequence joins TRBV13 and TRBJ2-7; tentative D call: TRBD2 (6 bases). The CDR3 totals 15 residues. Germline values: CDR1 PRHDT, CDR2 FYEKMQ (reference sequence). Trimming stripped 1 base from V and 0 bases from J, with 10 bases between. The DNA of the CDR3 is TGTGCCAGCAGCTTAGCTGGACTAACCTCCTACGAGCAGTACTTC. Translation: CASSLAGLTSYEQYF.

This clonotype was seen a handful of times. The CDR3 bases are TGTGCCAGCAGCTTGACTACTTCTAGCACAGATACGCAGTATTTT. This translates into CASSLTTSSTDTQYF. The V gene is TRBV11-2, the J gene TRBJ2-3; D might be TRBD2 (5 bases). The CDR3 loop spans 15 amino acids. CDR1 SGHAT and CDR2 FQNNGV come from the germline V gene. V was pared by 3 bases and J by 0 bases, with 10 bases between.

V and J are TRBV5-4 and TRBJ2-2; 7 bases align to TRBD2. CDR3 length: 14 amino acids. J lost 6 bases, V lost 6 bases, and 8 bases had no gene match. CDR1 is SGHNT and CDR2 is YYREEE in the germline V gene (reference sequence). CDR3 amino acids: CASTSPSGAGELFF. The CDR3 DNA reads TGTGCCAGCACCTCCCCAAGCGGGGCCGGGGAGCTGTTTTTT.

In its sample, this clonotype was seen many times. V gene TRBV29-1 combines with J gene TRBJ2-1; 11 bases map to TRBD2. Trimming cost V 6 bases and J 5 bases; bases outside gene matches: 12. The CDR3 loop spans 16 amino acids. Germline V CDR1 and CDR2: SQVTM, ANQGSEA. CDR3 nucleotide sequence: TGCAGCGTCCACGAGGTAGCGGGAGGGAGACACAATGAGCAGTTCTTC. This codes for CSVHEVAGGRHNEQFF.

The rearrangement links TRBV20-1 to TRBJ2-7, with no clear D. The V end lost 3 bases, the J end lost 2 bases, and 14 bases lay between the germline ends. The CDR3 totals 14 residues. The germline V gene has CDR1 DFQATT and CDR2 SNEGSKA (reference sequence). The CDR3 sequence: CSASEASLTYEQYF. CDR3 sequence (DNA): TGCAGTGCTAGTGAGGCCAGCCTGACCTACGAGCAGTACTTC.

This clonotype was seen many times. The chain joins TRBV7-2 to TRBJ2-1, with D perhaps TRBD2 (7 bases). Trimming pared 1 base from V and 9 bases from J, leaving 13 bases between. There are 14 residues in the CDR3. Germline lookup yields CDR1 SGHTA and CDR2 FQGNSA. CDR3 amino acids: CASSLVGGAGEQFF. The DNA of the CDR3 is TGTGCCAGCAGCTTAGTGGGGGGGGCAGGTGAGCAGTTCTTC. The whole variable domain, remainder taken from reference TRBV7-2 and TRBJ2-1, is GAGVSQSPSNKVTEKGKDVELRCDPISGHTALYWYRQSLGQGLEFLIYFQGNSAPDKSGLPSDRFSAERTGGSVSTLTIQRTQQEDSAVYLCASSLVGGAGEQFFGPGTRLTVL.